This TCR beta chain was found in a study of blood T cell repertoires in COVID-19 (dated by TCRdb to about 2020). Describing the broader study: Samples from collaborators originated in the United States, Italy and Spain and spanned both the acute and convalescent phases of COVID-19. Nearly every sample came with metadata listing a de-identified subject ID, COVID-19 status, age in years and sex. Samples came from the ongoing ImmuneRACE study (first 160 participants) plus 1,254 subjects from 6 global collaborators. The repertoires were released in a freely available public database intended as a resource for research on the immune response to SARS-CoV-2. Subjects who had been exposed to COVID-19, were actively infected with it, or had recovered from it provided the deeply sampled blood TCRbeta repertoires that made up the dataset. The prospective study material was composed of cDNA or gDNA derived from T cells, B-cell-depleted T cells, or PBMCs. Where HLA class I and class II types were available, the types were taken from metadata supplied by the sample provider, not from assay-based typing. The paper as a whole reports these results and caveats: Clinical and demographic metadata were provided uncurated, with the amount varying by source and participant.

TCRbeta CDR3 regions were amplified from genomic DNA by means of the immunoSEQ Assay, a bias-controlled multiplex PCR. In the source study's methods: Within the assay, amplification of reference gene primers was used to estimate how many nucleated cells each sample contained. To quantify the absolute abundance of each unique TCRbeta CDR3 rearrangement, sequence reads were collapsed and filtered. Productive Simpson clonality was computed per sample as the square root of Simpson's diversity index over productive rearrangements. The source is immuneACCESS, and TCRdb retained only in-frame sequences with V and J called. Part of the clones is not carried over; for the studies checked, unresolved V genes explain less than half of this, and the remainder is unexplained. D and trimming come from the DNA, and the V and J calls and clone size come from that table. Within this sample are more than 70,000 clones, with 80% to 90% of them counted one time only. The top ten clonotypes cover roughly 8.9% of the sample.

Whole blood was collected in K2EDTA tubes by collaborating institutions according to the institutions' own protocols. For TCRbeta analysis, collaborators shipped samples in one of three forms: frozen whole blood, isolated PBMCs, or DNA extracted from either of those sample types. The germline V gene gives CDR1 as MDHEN and CDR2 as SYDVKM. The junction shows trimming of 5 bases on V and 0 bases on J, plus 8 bases between the germline ends. Measured from the cysteine to the phenylalanine, the CDR3 is 15 residues long. Solely the CDR3 DNA is kept, with 45 bases framed from the first base. Concerning this clone: Its antigen is currently not known. No base-level quality is on record; no much larger clone is a single base apart.

The sequenced sample consisted of peripheral blood. This TCR came from a man aged 50-59 years with acute or convalescent COVID-19. Recombination connected TRBV28 to TRBJ2-6, with no D gene named confidently. DNA sequence: TGTGCCAGCAGTGGCACCAGCTCTGGGGCCAACGTCCTGACTTTC. Its amino acids are CASSGTSSGANVLTF.